The clone carrying this TCR beta chain occurred once. What it recognizes is unknown. The CDR3 is 14 residues long. The trim removed 7 bases at V and 7 bases at J, leaving 6 bases unmatched. The germline V gene has CDR1 MNHNY and CDR2 SVGAGI (reference sequence). Vbeta (60) and Jbeta (13) primers were used in the PCR. The protocol was immunoSEQ multiplex PCR, while the TCRdb copy is restricted to in-frame clones and leaves out a portion. The data contain approximately 89,000 clones, roughly 80% of them singletons. The sample comes from a study of cytomegalovirus exposure and HLA in healthy donors. The study's findings and limits: Cytomegalovirus association was listed for under 200 TCR beta chains. Most TCR beta V segments were productive about 90% or about 30% of the time in an earlier analysis. Within a later analysis, the majority of CMV-associated TCR beta chains appeared HLA-restricted.

The source is a man aged 30-40 years in good health and CMV-seropositive. The V call is TRBV6-6, the J call TRBJ2-1; 11 positions match TRBD2. Sequences were obtained from PBMCs. The CDR3 DNA sequence: TGTGCCAGCATGTGGGCTAGCGGGGGGAATGAGCAGTTCTTC. Amino acids: CASMWASGGNEQFF.